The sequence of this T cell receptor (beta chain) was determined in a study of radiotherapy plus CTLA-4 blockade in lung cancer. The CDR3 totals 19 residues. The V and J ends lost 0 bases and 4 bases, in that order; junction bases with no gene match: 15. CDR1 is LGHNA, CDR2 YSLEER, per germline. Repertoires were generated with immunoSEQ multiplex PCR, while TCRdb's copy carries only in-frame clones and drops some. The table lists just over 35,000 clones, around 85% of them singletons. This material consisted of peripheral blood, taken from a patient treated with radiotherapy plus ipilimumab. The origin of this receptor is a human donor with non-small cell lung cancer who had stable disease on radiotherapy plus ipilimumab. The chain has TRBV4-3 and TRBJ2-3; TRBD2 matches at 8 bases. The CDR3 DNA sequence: TGCGCCAGCAGCCAAGATCTAAAAGCGGGAGCGAGTTTGGCAGATACGCAGTATTTT. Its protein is CASSQDLKAGASLADTQYF.